What follows is one T cell receptor (beta chain) and its context. This entry belongs to a study of tumor T cells in aggressive B-cell lymphoma. The CDR3 extends over 13 amino acids. The junction had 2 bases not matched to a gene; V was cut back by 0 bases and J by 5 bases. Germline CDR1 is GTSNPN and CDR2 is SVGIG (reference sequence). Sequenced by immunoSEQ multiplex PCR; TCRdb stores in-frame clones only, minus some. Here the sample spans thousands of clones, roughly nine tenths being singletons. The rearrangement joins TRBV30 to TRBJ2-5; 8 bases line up with TRBD1. Input material: tumor tissue. The TCR comes from an adult with diffuse large B cell lymphoma. CDR3 DNA sequence: TGTGCCTGGAGTGTGAACAGGGGGGAGACCCAGTACTTC. Translating it yields CAWSVNRGETQYF.